The entry that follows covers one T cell receptor (beta chain) sequence. Its antigen remains unknown. Trimming removed 1 base at V and 5 bases at J, with 11 bases between. Germline values: CDR1 MDHEN, CDR2 SYDVKM. CDR3 length equals 14 residues. This sample was taken from a study of blood T cells in healthy people across ages. A sample-barcoded 5' primer and a J-beta primer mix were used in a second PCR of roughly 7 to 11 cycles. TCRdb processed the 5' RACE reads anew with MiXCR; each CDR3 protein has one entry. The data show around 990,000 distinct CDR3 sequences, about 23% seen once. Broader study findings: Unsorted PBMCs prevented conclusive naive versus antigen-experienced comparison.

Another study also made use of these data, one on T cells of mothers and their children.

The receptor was isolated from a girl aged 2-9 years in good health. The sequenced sample consisted of blood. The V and J genes are TRBV28 and TRBJ1-1; D remains unclear. The CDR3 DNA sequence: TGTGCCAGCAGTTTATTATCGGACGGGACTGAAGCTTTCTTT. Translation gives CASSLLSDGTEAFF.